These 14 T cell receptor beta chains came from one sample sequenced in a study of T-cell memory formation after mild COVID-19. TCRdb re-called the 5' RACE reads with MiXCR, one entry per CDR3 protein. Counted here are 430,000 or so distinct CDR3 sequences, more than 20% occurring once; the ten biggest clones make up approximately 12%. The sequenced sample consisted of PBMCs or a T cell subset sorted from them (not recorded which). Every receptor here comes from an adult woman who had mild COVID-19 (a few samples of this study predate the infection). Cell type and time point are not known.

This chain joins TRBV30 and TRBJ1-2; D is ambiguous. CDR1 and CDR2 (germline): GTSNPN, SVGIG (reference sequence). CDR3 length equals 14 residues. The germline V and J ends were trimmed by 5 bases and 4 bases, with 17 bases remaining between them. In DNA, the CDR3 is TGTGCCTGGTGCCTGGGCGGAGGGAGCTATGGCTACACCTTC. It is translated as CAWCLGGGSYGYTF.

There are a few counts of this clonotype. The chain recombines TRBV20-1 with TRBJ2-3; D possibly corresponds to TRBD2 (6 bases). This CDR3 has 14 residues. The V end lost 6 bases, the J end lost 4 bases, and 17 bases lay between the germline ends. Per germline, CDR1 DFQATT and CDR2 SNEGSKA (reference sequence). The CDR3 DNA reads as TGCAGTGCGCCCAAGAGCGGAGGGGCAGATACGCAGTATTTT. Encoded protein: CSAPKSGGADTQYF.

This clonotype was picked up many times. The rearrangement joins TRBV7-6 to TRBJ2-1; D is ambiguous. Deletions cut 6 bases from V and 0 bases from J, with 21 bases between. Germline CDR1 reads SGHVS; CDR2 reads FNYEAQ. The CDR3 spans 18 residues. In DNA form, the CDR3 reads TGTGCCAGCAGTTCACCCGGGCCCTCCTGGAGCTCCTACAATGAGCAGTTCTTC. Translation: CASSSPGPSWSSYNEQFF.

This clonotype was recorded only once. This chain joins TRBV5-5 and TRBJ1-2, with no clear D. The germline gives CDR1 SGHKS, CDR2 YYEKEE (reference sequence). V was trimmed by 0 bases and J by 0 bases, leaving 9 bases between them. The CDR3 has 15 residues. The CDR3 reads CASSLDWGANYGYTF. For the CDR3, the DNA is TGTGCCAGCAGCTTGGACTGGGGAGCTAACTATGGCTACACCTTC. Together with reference TRBV5-5 and TRBJ1-2, the CDR3 gives the full variable domain: DAGVTQSPTHLIKTRGQQVTLRCSPISGHKSVSWYQQVLGQGPQFIFQYYEKEERGRGNFPDRFSARQFPNYSSELNVNALLLGDSALYLCASSLDWGANYGYTFGSGTRLTVV.

The CDR3 region has the DNA TGTGCCACCAGTGATTATAGACTAGCGGGAGGCACAGATACGCAGTATTTT. Translating it yields CATSDYRLAGGTDTQYF. This chain connects TRBV24-1 to TRBJ2-3, with 12 bases lining up with TRBD2. This CDR3 spans 17 amino acids. Germline trimming cut 2 bases from V and 1 base from J; bases unmatched to any gene: 3. CDR1 KGHDR and CDR2 SFDVKD come from the germline V gene.

The gene calls are TRBV5-1 and TRBJ1-1; D unclear. The germline CDR1 and CDR2 sequences are SGHRS and YFSETQ. The CDR3 is made up of 13 amino acids. Trimming removed 4 bases from V and 4 bases from J, with 11 bases in between. CDR3 nucleotides: TGCGCCAGCAGCCTTGGGCAGATCACTGAAGCTTTCTTT. It specifies CASSLGQITEAFF.

V gene TRBV7-9 combines with J gene TRBJ2-1; 7 bases line up with TRBD2. The junction had 11 bases not matched to a gene; V was cut back by 5 bases and J by 10 bases. The length of the CDR3 is 14 residues. In germline, CDR1 is SEHNR, CDR2 FQNEAQ (reference sequence). CDR3 sequence reads: CASSPASGLKEQFF. In nucleotides, the CDR3 is TGTGCCAGCAGCCCGGCTAGCGGACTGAAGGAGCAGTTCTTC.

The chain links TRBV7-2 to TRBJ2-5, with D perhaps matching TRBD1 or TRBD2 (6 bases each). The CDR3 consists of 15 residues. V lost 6 bases and J 5 bases, leaving 19 bases between the germline ends. Germline V gives CDR1 SGHTA, CDR2 FQGNSA. The CDR3 coding sequence is TGTGCCAGCAGTCTTGAGGGGGGAGGTAGGGAGACCCAGTACTTC. Amino acid sequence: CASSLEGGGRETQYF.

This clonotype was found a few times. The rearrangement joins TRBV7-2 to TRBJ1-1, with D possibly TRBD1 on 6 matching bases. From germline, CDR1 is SGHTA and CDR2 FQGNSA. Trimming cost V 11 bases and J 5 bases, with 15 bases left between them. The CDR3 covers 12 residues. The CDR3: CASEGGLTEAFF. The CDR3 DNA sequence: TGTGCCTCGGAAGGGGGACTTACTGAAGCTTTCTTT. Drawing the rest from reference TRBV7-2 and TRBJ1-1, the complete variable domain is GAGVSQSPSNKVTEKGKDVELRCDPISGHTALYWYRQSLGQGLEFLIYFQGNSAPDKSGLPSDRFSAERTGGSVSTLTIQRTQQEDSAVYLCASEGGLTEAFFGQGTRLTVV.

V is TRBV3-1 and J is TRBJ1-5; D possibly corresponds to TRBD1 (5 bases). Germline V gene sequence: CDR1 LGHDT, CDR2 YNNKEL (reference sequence). Trimming shortened V by 0 bases and J by 0 bases, and 6 bases separated the two germline ends. The CDR3 covers 15 residues. The CDR3, as DNA: TGTGCCAGCAGCCAAGAAGGGGATAGCAATCAGCCCCAGCATTTT. As protein: CASSQEGDSNQPQHF.

The rearrangement links TRBV19 to TRBJ2-7, with D possibly TRBD1 on 6 matching bases. CDR3 length: 9 amino acids. Trimming left V 9 bases short and J 10 bases short, with 10 bases between. The V gene's germline CDR1 is LNHDA and CDR2 SQIVND (reference sequence). CDR3 protein: CARGDKQYV. In nucleotides, the CDR3 is TGTGCCAGGGGGGACAAACAGTACGTC.

The V and J genes are TRBV4-2 and TRBJ2-1; D gene uncertain. The V gene's germline CDR1 is LGHNA and CDR2 YNFKEQ. Deletions cut 4 bases from V and 0 bases from J, with 13 bases between. CDR3 length equals 16 residues. CDR3 nucleotides: TGTGCCAGCAGCCCCCCCTTTACCGGCTCCTACAATGAGCAGTTCTTC. It specifies CASSPPFTGSYNEQFF.

V gene TRBV12-3 or TRBV12-4 combines with J gene TRBJ2-5, with TRBD2 identical over 8 bases. Unmatched junction bases numbered 7, after V lost 2 bases and J lost 5 bases. CDR3 size: 15 residues. The CDR3 bases are TGTGCCAGCAGTTTACGAGCGGGAGCGCGGGAGACCCAGTACTTC. This codes for CASSLRAGARETQYF.

The V and J genes are TRBV5-4 and TRBJ2-7; 11 nucleotides agree with TRBD2. CDR3 length: 14 amino acids. The ends lost 2 bases at V and 6 bases at J; junction bases unmatched: 4. CDR1 SGHNT and CDR2 YYREEE come from the germline V gene (reference sequence). The CDR3 sequence is CASSFIGTSGEQYF. CDR3 DNA sequence: TGTGCCAGCAGCTTTATCGGGACTAGCGGCGAGCAGTACTTC.